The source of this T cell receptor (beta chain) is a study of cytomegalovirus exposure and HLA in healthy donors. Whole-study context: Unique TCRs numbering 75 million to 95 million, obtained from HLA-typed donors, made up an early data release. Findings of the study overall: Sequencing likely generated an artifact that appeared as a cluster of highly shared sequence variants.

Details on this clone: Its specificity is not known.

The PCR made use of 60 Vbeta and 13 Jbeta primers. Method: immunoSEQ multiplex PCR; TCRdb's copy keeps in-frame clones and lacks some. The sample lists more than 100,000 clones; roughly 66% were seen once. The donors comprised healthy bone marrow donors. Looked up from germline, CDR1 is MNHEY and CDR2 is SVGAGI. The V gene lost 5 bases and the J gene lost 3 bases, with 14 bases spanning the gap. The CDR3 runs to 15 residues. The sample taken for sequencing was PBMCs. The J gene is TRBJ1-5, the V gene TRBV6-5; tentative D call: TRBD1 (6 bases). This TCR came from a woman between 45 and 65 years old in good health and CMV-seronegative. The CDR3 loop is CASSPRGQNNQPQHF. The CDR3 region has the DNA TGTGCCAGCAGTCCTCGGGGACAAAACAATCAGCCCCAGCATTTT.